The 16 T cell receptor beta chains below all came from one sample that was sequenced in a study of CD8 T cells in ankylosing spondylitis. Study-wide results and limits: Characteristic, it appeared, of ankylosing spondylitis blood was a TCR beta motif of several highly homologous variants.

Using its own MiXCR run on the 5' RACE reads, TCRdb lists one record per CDR3 protein. Found here are 700,000 or so distinct CDR3 sequences, under 20% of them singletons; the top ten hold about 19%. Their specific antigens are unknown. Sequencing input: blood, either unsorted or a sorted T cell fraction (not recorded which). The receptors were sampled from a male donor with ankylosing spondylitis.

In its sample, this clonotype was seen many times. The chain recombines TRBV28 with TRBJ2-7, with 11 bases matching TRBD2. The CDR3 is 21 amino acids. Germline V CDR1 and CDR2: MDHEN, SYDVKM. The V gene end was trimmed by 6 bases and the J gene end by 3 bases; junction bases not matched to a gene: 25. The DNA for the CDR3 is TGTGCCAGCAGCAGTTTGTTTTCTCTAGTGGGGGTTCTAGCGGGAGGCTACGAGCAGTACTTC. Translated, it gives CASSSLFSLVGVLAGGYEQYF.

The chain uses TRBV6-2 or TRBV6-3 and TRBJ1-1; 11 bases line up with TRBD1. Per the germline V gene, CDR1 is MNHEY and CDR2 is SVGEGT. The length of the CDR3 is 14 residues. Unmatched junction bases numbered 5, after V lost 7 bases and J lost 4 bases. CDR3 residues: CASNGQGAVTEAFF. CDR3 nucleotides: TGTGCCAGCAATGGACAGGGGGCGGTCACTGAAGCTTTCTTT.

The sample holds a few counts of this clonotype. The chain joins TRBV24-1 to TRBJ2-6; D is unclear. Germline CDR1 reads KGHDR; CDR2 reads SFDVKD. This CDR3 comprises 15 residues. V was trimmed by 9 bases and J by 0 bases, leaving 11 bases between them. The CDR3 sequence: CATGTPVSGANVLTF. The CDR3 DNA reads TGTGCCACCGGTACTCCGGTCTCTGGGGCCAACGTCCTGACTTTC.

This clonotype has ten or more counts. The chain carries TRBV5-1 and TRBJ2-1; D gene ambiguous. This CDR3 has 14 residues. CDR1 and CDR2 from the germline V gene are SGHRS and YFSETQ. V shed 1 base and J shed 5 bases, with 10 bases lying between them. CDR3 sequence: CASSLQGAHNEQFF. The CDR3 bases are TGCGCCAGCAGCTTGCAAGGAGCACACAATGAGCAGTTCTTC.

The rearrangement links TRBV20-1 to TRBJ1-1; no definite D call. The germline gives CDR1 DFQATT, CDR2 SNEGSKA (reference sequence). Trimming pared 3 bases from V and 4 bases from J, leaving 18 bases between. CDR3 length: 15 residues. The CDR3 loop is CSARDQTARSTEAFF. The CDR3 region has the DNA TGCAGTGCTAGGGACCAAACAGCCCGTAGCACTGAAGCTTTCTTT.

This clonotype has just a few counts. The V and J genes are TRBV5-1 and TRBJ1-1; TRBD1 matches 8 bases. J lost 7 bases, V lost 0 bases, and 2 bases had no gene match. Per the germline V gene, CDR1 is SGHRS and CDR2 is YFSETQ. The CDR3 totals 13 residues. CDR3 sequence (DNA): TGCGCCAGCAGCTTGGACAGGGGGTTTGAAGCTTTCTTT. It yields the protein CASSLDRGFEAFF.

This chain connects TRBV5-5 to TRBJ1-1, with D hard to call. Looked up from germline, CDR1 is SGHKS and CDR2 is YYEKEE (reference sequence). The CDR3 consists of 15 residues. V gave up 0 bases and J gave up 3 bases, with 12 bases separating them. CDR3 in amino acids: CASSLDEASHTEAFF. The CDR3, as DNA: TGTGCCAGCAGCTTGGATGAGGCCTCGCACACTGAAGCTTTCTTT. Filled out from reference TRBV5-5 and TRBJ1-1, the complete variable domain reads DAGVTQSPTHLIKTRGQQVTLRCSPISGHKSVSWYQQVLGQGPQFIFQYYEKEERGRGNFPDRFSARQFPNYSSELNVNALLLGDSALYLCASSLDEASHTEAFFGQGTRLTVV.

This clonotype appeared a few times. The chain employs TRBV11-2 and TRBJ2-1, with TRBD2 matching over 8 bases. With V trimmed by 1 base and J by 0 bases, 5 bases remained unmatched. This CDR3 comprises 17 residues. Per germline, CDR1 SGHAT and CDR2 FQNNGV. The chain's CDR3 is CASSLGGGPLSYNEQFF. The CDR3, as DNA: TGTGCCAGCAGCTTAGGCGGGGGGCCCCTCTCCTACAATGAGCAGTTCTTC. The full variable domain, with the rest looked up from reference TRBV11-2 and TRBJ2-1, is EAGVAQSPRYKIIEKRQSVAFWCNPISGHATLYWYQQILGQGPKLLIQFQNNGVVDDSQLPKDRFSAERLKGVDSTLKIQPAKLEDSAVYLCASSLGGGPLSYNEQFFGPGTRLTVL.

The chain couples TRBV4-1 to TRBJ2-4, with D perhaps matching TRBD1 (6 bases). This CDR3 spans 18 amino acids. V was cut by 2 bases and J by 1 base, with 18 bases left in between. In germline, CDR1 is MGHRA, CDR2 YSYEKL. CDR3 residues: CASSQWIWDTTAKNIQYF. The DNA for the CDR3 is TGCGCCAGCAGCCAATGGATCTGGGACACAACCGCCAAAAACATTCAGTACTTC.

In its sample, this clonotype was seen a few times. This sequence joins TRBV28 and TRBJ1-5; the D is unclear. The CDR3 contains 13 residues. V was cut by 2 bases and J by 11 bases, with 13 bases left in between. From germline, CDR1 is MDHEN and CDR2 SYDVKM. The CDR3 DNA is TGTGCCAGCAGTTTAACCGACGGATCAGCCCAGCATTTT. Its protein product is CASSLTDGSAQHF.

This clonotype was detected only a few times. This sequence joins TRBV3-1 and TRBJ1-1, with TRBD1 matching over 9 bases. The CDR3 length is 12 residues. The germline CDR1 and CDR2 sequences are LGHDT and YNNKEL (reference sequence). With 10 bases clipped from V and 5 bases from J, the junction kept 5 bases outside the gene matches. The CDR3 DNA reads TGTGCCAACCCGGACAGGGGAACTGAAGCTTTCTTT. This gives the protein CANPDRGTEAFF. Using reference TRBV3-1 and TRBJ1-1 for the parts outside the CDR3, the full variable domain is DTAVSQTPKYLVTQMGNDKSIKCEQNLGHDTMYWYKQDSKKFLKIMFSYNNKELIINETVPNRFSPKSPDKAHLNLHINSLELGDSAVYFCANPDRGTEAFFGQGTRLTVV.

This clonotype came up a few times. The gene calls are TRBV6-2 or TRBV6-3 and TRBJ2-6, with 7 bases identical to TRBD1. Germline V gene data show CDR1 as MNHEY and CDR2 as SVGEGT. The CDR3 runs to 15 residues. Trimming took 5 bases from V and 4 from J; bases not matched to a gene: 5. CDR3 region: CASSRDRTGANVLTF. The CDR3 nucleotides are TGTGCCAGCAGTAGGGACAGAACCGGGGCCAACGTCCTGACTTTC.

This chain joins TRBV20-1 and TRBJ2-2; either TRBD1 or TRBD2 may fit D (6 bases each). Germline V CDR1 and CDR2: DFQATT, SNEGSKA (reference sequence). Trimming took 1 base from V and 3 from J, leaving 18 bases between them. This CDR3 region has 17 residues. CDR3 sequence: CSARADLGGFDTGELFF. The CDR3 DNA reads TGCAGTGCTAGAGCAGACCTAGGGGGGTTCGACACCGGGGAGCTGTTTTTT.

Note on this clonotype: A read error may produce the germline difference seen at one junction end. The rearrangement joins TRBV20-1 to TRBJ2-1; 9 nucleotides match TRBD2. Germline V gene sequence: CDR1 DFQATT, CDR2 SNEGSKA (reference sequence). The CDR3 totals 17 residues. The DNA of the CDR3 is TGCTGTGCTAGTCCACTAGCGGGCGCTACCCGATACAATGAGCAGTTCTTC. This sequence encodes CCASPLAGATRYNEQFF.

This clonotype was seen more than once but under ten times. The chain carries TRBV6-1 and TRBJ2-7; tentative D call: TRBD2 (5 bases). The CDR3 has 18 amino acids. V lost 0 bases and J 4 bases, leaving 22 bases between the germline ends. Germline CDR1 MNHNS, CDR2 SASEGT. CDR3 region: CASSEALPSLARRYEQYF. CDR3 bases: TGTGCCAGCAGTGAAGCCCTACCAAGTCTAGCAAGACGTTACGAGCAGTACTTC.

The chain recombines TRBV7-8 with TRBJ2-7; D gene ambiguous. Germline V gene sequence: CDR1 SGHVS, CDR2 FQNEAQ. The V and J ends lost 5 bases and 1 base respectively, with 12 bases between them. The CDR3 covers 14 residues. CDR3 in amino acids: CASSIRADSYEQYF. DNA of the CDR3: TGTGCCAGCAGCATTCGGGCGGATTCCTACGAGCAGTACTTC.